Following are 24 T cell receptor beta chains from one sample sequenced in a study of blood T cell repertoires in COVID-19. This table comes from immunoSEQ multiplex PCR, and its TCRdb copy is limited to in-frame clones, with some not included. The table shows approximately 220,000 clones, with about 80% occurring only once. The sequencing input was PBMCs or T cells enriched from blood (not recorded which). Source of these receptors: a middle-aged woman who had been exposed to COVID-19.

The J gene is TRBJ2-7, the V gene TRBV25-1; weak D call: TRBD2 (5 bases). The germline V and J ends were trimmed by 6 bases and 4 bases, with 10 bases remaining between them. CDR3 size: 12 residues. The germline V gene has CDR1 MGHDK and CDR2 SYGVNS. The CDR3 region is CASSRTGYEQYF. The CDR3 coding sequence is TGTGCCAGCAGCCGAACGGGATACGAGCAGTACTTC.

The chain recombines TRBV5-1 with TRBJ1-3; maybe TRBD1 (5 bases). The CDR3 loop spans 14 amino acids. The ends were cut back, 4 bases at V and 4 bases at J, with 12 bases in the middle. Germline V CDR1 and CDR2: SGHRS, YFSETQ. The CDR3 sequence: CASSRDSPGNTIYF. The DNA of the CDR3 is TGCGCCAGCAGCCGGGACTCCCCGGGAAACACCATATATTTT.

The chain uses TRBV5-4 and TRBJ2-3; TRBD1 might be the D (5 bases). Germline V gene sequence: CDR1 SGHNT, CDR2 YYREEE (reference sequence). Trimming removed 4 bases at V and 7 bases at J, with 13 bases between. The CDR3 covers 13 residues. CDR3 sequence: CASSPQGLNTQYF. The CDR3 coding sequence is TGTGCCAGCAGCCCGCAGGGTCTGAATACGCAGTATTTT.

The genes are TRBV4-2 and TRBJ1-4, with D maybe TRBD1 (6 bases). The CDR3 runs to 16 residues. The germline V gene has CDR1 LGHNA and CDR2 YNFKEQ. V was trimmed by 2 bases and J by 6 bases, leaving 16 bases between them. The CDR3 DNA follows: TGTGCCAGCAGCCAATCCAAGGACAGCCCCCATGAAAAACTGTTTTTT. This translates into CASSQSKDSPHEKLFF.

A note on this clone: One junction end disagrees with the germline gene, perhaps due to a read error. J is TRBJ2-7 and V is TRBV6-1; the D gene is possibly TRBD1 (5 bases). CDR1 and CDR2 (germline): MNHNS, SASEGT. The CDR3 loop spans 18 amino acids. The CDR3 region has the DNA TGTGCCAGCAGTGAAGCGCCTACAGGCCAAGGGTCCTCCTCCGAGCAGTACTTC. Translation: CASSEAPTGQGSSSEQYF.

V gene TRBV18 combines with J gene TRBJ2-1; 9 positions agree with TRBD1. This CDR3 is built from 14 residues. Germline V gene lookup returns CDR1 KGHSH and CDR2 LQKENI. Trimming cost V 4 bases and J 7 bases; bases outside gene matches: 5. The CDR3 region is CASSLGTGRNEQFF. CDR3 in DNA: TGTGCCAGCTCACTCGGGACAGGGCGGAATGAGCAGTTCTTC. The full variable domain, its missing parts supplied by reference TRBV18 and TRBJ2-1, is NAGVMQNPRHLVRRRGQEARLRCSPMKGHSHVYWYRQLPEEGLKFMVYLQKENIIDESGMPKERFSAEFPKEGPSILRIQQVVRGDSAAYFCASSLGTGRNEQFFGPGTRLTVL.

This clone came up many times. The rearrangement links TRBV10-3 to TRBJ1-5; 8 bases are shared with TRBD1. J gave up 2 bases and V 4 bases, and 7 bases lay outside the gene matches. Per germline, CDR1 ENHRY and CDR2 SYGVKD. The CDR3 loop spans 16 amino acids. CDR3: CAISAGGAEGNQPQHF. CDR3 nucleotide sequence: TGTGCCATCAGTGCAGGGGGCGCCGAGGGCAATCAGCCCCAGCATTTT.

V usage is TRBV19 and J usage is TRBJ1-2; TRBD1 matches at 8 bases. Germline V gene sequence: CDR1 LNHDA, CDR2 SQIVND (reference sequence). The V gene end was trimmed by 3 bases and the J gene end by 4 bases; junction bases not matched to a gene: 1. This CDR3 comprises 13 residues. DNA for the CDR3: TGTGCCAGTAGTATCACAGGGGGCTATGGCTACACCTTC. It specifies CASSITGGYGYTF.

V gene TRBV7-2 combines with J gene TRBJ2-3, with 12 bases aligning to TRBD2. After removal of 5 bases from V and 2 bases from J, the junction contained 8 bases not matched to a gene. This CDR3 has 17 amino acids. From germline, CDR1 is SGHTA and CDR2 FQGNSA. The CDR3 sequence: CASSPPGLAGPTDTQYF. DNA for the CDR3: TGTGCCAGCAGCCCCCCTGGACTAGCGGGGCCCACAGATACGCAGTATTTT.

V usage is TRBV19 and J usage is TRBJ2-4; 8 bases fit TRBD2. The germline gives CDR1 LNHDA, CDR2 SQIVND (reference sequence). CDR3 length: 16 amino acids. J gave up 1 base and V 5 bases, and 7 bases lay outside the gene matches. The CDR3 DNA follows: TGTGCCAGTAGTTCGGGGGGGCGGGCGGCCAAAAACATTCAGTACTTC. Protein sequence: CASSSGGRAAKNIQYF.

The CDR3 reads CASSEATGSATNEKLFF. The CDR3 DNA sequence: TGTGCCAGCAGTGAAGCGACAGGGTCTGCAACTAATGAAAAACTGTTTTTT. The chain uses TRBV6-1 and TRBJ1-4; 7 bases are a match to TRBD1. CDR1 MNHNS and CDR2 SASEGT come from the germline V gene. V lost 0 bases, J lost 0 bases, and 4 bases stayed unmatched. The CDR3 spans 17 residues.

The rearrangement joins TRBV19 to TRBJ2-3, with 11 positions matching TRBD2. The CDR3 is made up of 15 amino acids. The trim removed 7 bases at V and 6 bases at J, leaving 9 bases unmatched. Germline CDR1 reads LNHDA; CDR2 reads SQIVND (reference sequence). The CDR3 sequence: CASTNGLAGADTQYF. The CDR3 DNA reads as TGTGCCAGTACCAACGGACTAGCGGGTGCGGATACGCAGTATTTT. The whole variable domain, filled in from reference TRBV19 and TRBJ2-3, reads DGGITQSPKYLFRKEGQNVTLSCEQNLNHDAMYWYRQDPGQGLRLIYYSQIVNDFQKGDIAEGYSVSREKKESFPLTVTSAQKNPTAFYLCASTNGLAGADTQYFGPGTRLTVL.

This chain connects TRBV19 to TRBJ2-1; 12 bases line up with TRBD1. This CDR3 region has 19 residues. Germline V gene lookup returns CDR1 LNHDA and CDR2 SQIVND (reference sequence). V lost 3 bases and J lost 0; bases outside the gene matches: 9. CDR3 bases: TGTGCCAGTAGTATGAGGGGGACAGGGGGCTTTAACTCCTACAATGAGCAGTTCTTC. Its protein is CASSMRGTGGFNSYNEQFF.

The sample holds a few counts of this clone. This chain connects TRBV2 to TRBJ2-2; D is perhaps TRBD1 (5 bases). The ends were cut back, 1 base at V and 9 bases at J, with 12 bases in the middle. This CDR3 is built from 14 residues. From germline, CDR1 is SNHLY and CDR2 FYNNEI. CDR3 sequence (DNA): TGTGCCAGCAGTGAAGGACAGACCGTCAGGGAGCTGTTTTTT. This translates into CASSEGQTVRELFF.

The V call is TRBV11-3, the J call TRBJ2-3; 7 bases map to TRBD2. V was clipped by 1 base and J by 2 bases; unmatched bases: 6. The CDR3 runs 16 residues. CDR1 SGHNT and CDR2 YENEEA come from the germline V gene. The CDR3 bases are TGTGCCAGCAGCTTAGGGTTCGGGGGGACCACAGATACGCAGTATTTT. Residues: CASSLGFGGTTDTQYF.

This clone was found once. This chain uses TRBV7-9 with TRBJ1-5; TRBD1 matches 7 bases. Per the germline V gene, CDR1 is SEHNR and CDR2 is FQNEAQ (reference sequence). The CDR3 loop spans 15 amino acids. Trimming removed 1 base from V and 10 bases from J; junction bases left unmatched: 10. The CDR3 bases are TGTGCCAGCAGCTTAGGACAGGGCGGCATGGATCCCCAGCATTTT. This codes for CASSLGQGGMDPQHF.

The rearrangement joins TRBV7-9 to TRBJ1-3; D unresolved. CDR1 is SEHNR, CDR2 FQNEAQ, per germline (reference sequence). The CDR3 is 15 amino acids. Trimming cost V 8 bases and J 5 bases, with 19 bases left between them. The DNA for the CDR3 is TGTGCCAGCCCTCCTAGAGAGGTGCCGCGAAACACCATATATTTT. This encodes CASPPREVPRNTIYF.

This chain joins TRBV30 and TRBJ2-1, with 7 bases aligning to TRBD2. With V trimmed by 2 bases and J by 2 bases, 3 bases remained unmatched. Germline V gives CDR1 GTSNPN, CDR2 SVGIG (reference sequence). The CDR3 consists of 14 residues. As DNA, the CDR3 is TGTGCCTGGAGTAGGCTAGCGGCCTACAATGAGCAGTTCTTC. Translating gives CAWSRLAAYNEQFF.

As concerns this clone: A much larger clone sits a single nucleotide away, making a read error possible. The V call is TRBV7-8, the J call TRBJ1-3; possible D gene TRBD1, 6 bases. The length of the CDR3 is 14 residues. Germline V lookup: CDR1 SGHVS, CDR2 FQNEAQ. Trimming took 5 bases from V and 3 from J, leaving 11 bases between them. The CDR3 bases are TGTGCCAGCAGCCCCCAGGGGTTTGGAAACACCATATATTTT. Its protein is CASSPQGFGNTIYF.

CDR3 amino acids: CASTIRPRQGGSGYTF. The CDR3 coding sequence is TGTGCCAGCACCATTCGACCGAGACAGGGGGGGTCTGGCTACACCTTC. This sequence joins TRBV28 and TRBJ1-2; 9 bases line up with TRBD1. The V and J ends lost 7 bases and 7 bases, in that order; junction bases with no gene match: 16. Germline V gene data show CDR1 as MDHEN and CDR2 as SYDVKM. The CDR3 extends over 16 amino acids.

The chain recombines TRBV10-3 with TRBJ1-6, with D unclear. The ends were cut back, 10 bases at V and 0 bases at J, with 7 bases in the middle. Germline V gene lookup returns CDR1 ENHRY and CDR2 SYGVKD. CDR3 size: 13 residues. The CDR3 loop reads CATASSYNSPLHF. The CDR3 nucleotides are TGTGCCACCGCGAGCTCCTATAATTCACCCCTCCACTTT.

This chain connects TRBV30 to TRBJ1-3; maybe TRBD1 (5 bases). In germline, CDR1 is GTSNPN, CDR2 SVGIG (reference sequence). Between the trimmed V and J ends, which lost 4 bases and 0 bases, there was a span of 10 bases. The CDR3 loop spans 14 amino acids. Here the CDR3 DNA reads TGTGCCTGGACCGGGGGGTACTCTGGAAACACCATATATTTT. It codes for CAWTGGYSGNTIYF.

This rearrangement joins TRBV3-1 (or the pseudogene TRBV3-2) to TRBJ2-3; TRBD2 agrees at 12 bases. The CDR3 runs to 19 residues. V shed 3 bases, J shed 1 base, and the junction held 11 bases outside the gene matches. Per germline, CDR1 LGHDT and CDR2 YNNKEL (reference sequence). CDR3 sequence reads: CASSHRGLAGRGGTDTQYF. The CDR3 DNA is TGTGCCAGCAGCCACCGCGGACTAGCGGGGAGGGGGGGCACAGATACGCAGTATTTT.

The V and J genes are TRBV7-6 and TRBJ2-2, with D possibly TRBD1 on 6 matching bases. The V end was cut by 4 bases, the J end by 1 base, with 13 bases between. Germline assignment: CDR1 SGHVS and CDR2 FNYEAQ. The CDR3 has 16 residues. The CDR3 sequence is CASSSGQSMNTGELFF. The CDR3 bases are TGTGCCAGCAGCTCTGGACAGTCGATGAACACCGGGGAGCTGTTTTTT.